The TCR beta chain described here comes from a study of blood T cell repertoires in COVID-19. Background on the study: Whether acute or convalescent, the COVID-19 samples came from the United States, Italy and Spain. PBMCs, B-cell-depleted T cells, or T cells provided the cDNA or gDNA that made up the material.

Under the authors' procedure: For nucleated cells, counts were estimated from reference gene primer amplification. Sequencing was performed with immunoSEQ multiplex PCR; in TCRdb, only in-frame clones are kept and a portion is missing. The V and J calls and clone size come from that table; D and trimming were worked out from the DNA. The table shows 200,000 to 250,000 clones, with roughly four fifths occurring only once. This TCR was sampled from a woman between 50 and 59 years old with acute or convalescent COVID-19. The specimen was peripheral blood.

The chain's CDR3 is CASSLGGGWGQYF. DNA of the CDR3: TGTGCCAGCAGTTTGGGCGGGGGCTGGGGGCAGTACTTC. The chain is built from TRBV28 and TRBJ2-5, with D maybe TRBD2 (7 bases). This CDR3 has 13 amino acids. The germline V and J ends were trimmed by 3 bases and 11 bases, with 16 bases remaining between them. The V gene's germline CDR1 is MDHEN and CDR2 SYDVKM.